The 25 T cell receptor beta chains in this list originate from one sample, sequenced in a study of long-term antiretroviral therapy in people with HIV. At the survey level, the v3.0 immunoSEQ assay was run. Method: immunoSEQ multiplex PCR; TCRdb's copy keeps in-frame clones and lacks some. Of 20,000 or so clones in the sample, roughly 80% are singletons; the top ten hold approximately 10%. The sample was unsorted PBMCs, taken 0.5 years before starting antiretroviral therapy. These receptor sequences come from a man aged 18-30 years with HIV.

The chain recombines TRBV7-9 with TRBJ2-7, with TRBD1 matching 7 bases. Germline V gene data show CDR1 as SEHNR and CDR2 as FQNEAQ (reference sequence). The CDR3 loop spans 16 amino acids. After removal of 5 bases from V and 4 bases from J, the junction contained 14 bases not matched to a gene. The DNA of the CDR3 is TGTGCCAGCAGCCCACCGAAGGGCCCGGACAGGTACGAGCAGTACTTC. Translated, it gives CASSPPKGPDRYEQYF.

This rearrangement joins TRBV11-2 to TRBJ1-4; no definite D call. Germline V gives CDR1 SGHAT, CDR2 FQNNGV. The V end lost 5 bases, the J end lost 8 bases, and 15 bases lay between the germline ends. This CDR3 is 14 amino acids long. The CDR3 loop reads CASSPSRAGEKLFF. CDR3 DNA: TGTGCCAGCAGCCCTTCTAGGGCTGGCGAAAAACTGTTTTTT.

This chain uses TRBV5-6 with TRBJ2-3; possibly TRBD2 for D (7 bases). The CDR3 consists of 15 residues. The germline CDR1 and CDR2 sequences are SGHDT and YYEEEE. Between the trimmed V and J ends, which lost 2 bases and 2 bases, there was a span of 12 bases. CDR3 DNA sequence: TGTGCCAGCAGCTTATGGGGGGGGCTCACAGATACGCAGTATTTT. Protein product: CASSLWGGLTDTQYF. Full variable domain (rest looked up from reference TRBV5-6 and TRBJ2-3): DAGVTQSPTHLIKTRGQQVTLRCSPKSGHDTVSWYQQALGQGPQFIFQYYEEEERQRGNFPDRFSGHQFPNYSSELNVNALLLGDSALYLCASSLWGGLTDTQYFGPGTRLTVL.

The chain couples TRBV6-6 to TRBJ2-7; D may be TRBD1 (6 bases). Germline CDR1 MNHNY, CDR2 SVGAGI (reference sequence). The CDR3 contains 15 residues. The V end lost 0 bases, the J end lost 6 bases, and 15 bases lay between the germline ends. The CDR3 region is CASSYSTGDRSEQYF. The CDR3 region has the DNA TGTGCCAGCAGTTACTCGACAGGCGACCGAAGCGAGCAGTACTTC.

The V call is TRBV19, the J call TRBJ1-5; D perhaps matches TRBD1 (5 bases). The CDR3 spans 13 residues. CDR1 is LNHDA, CDR2 SQIVND, per germline (reference sequence). V gave up 7 bases and J gave up 3 bases, with 10 bases separating them. Written as DNA, the CDR3 is TGTGCCAGTATGATAGGGGCCAATCAGCCCCAGCATTTT. Residues: CASMIGANQPQHF.

The V gene is TRBV25-1, the J gene TRBJ2-7; D might be TRBD2 (6 bases). V lost 0 bases and J 4 bases, leaving 7 bases between the germline ends. Germline loops: CDR1 MGHDK, CDR2 SYGVNS. The CDR3 is 13 amino acids. CDR3 in DNA: TGTGCCAGCAGTGAATACGGGGGTTACGAGCAGTACTTC. Translation gives CASSEYGGYEQYF.

The chain recombines TRBV9 with TRBJ2-2; D ambiguous. Trimming cost V 0 bases and J 6 bases, with 6 bases left between them. The germline V gene encodes CDR1 SGDLS and CDR2 YYNGEE. The CDR3 has 13 residues. This chain's CDR3 is CASSVGSPGELFF. The CDR3 DNA sequence: TGTGCCAGCAGCGTAGGTTCCCCCGGGGAGCTGTTTTTT.

The rearrangement uses TRBV13 and TRBJ2-6; D is unclear. The germline V gene encodes CDR1 PRHDT and CDR2 FYEKMQ (reference sequence). Trimming took off 4 bases at V and 1 base at J, with 2 bases between the two ends. The CDR3 extends over 13 amino acids. The CDR3 here is CASSSSGANVLTF. In DNA form, the CDR3 reads TGTGCCAGCAGCTCATCTGGGGCCAACGTCCTGACTTTC.

The chain links TRBV6-6 to TRBJ1-5; D gene ambiguous. This CDR3 contains 14 residues. V lost 6 bases, J lost 6 bases, and 15 bases lay in between. Looked up from germline, CDR1 is MNHNY and CDR2 is SVGAGI (reference sequence). The CDR3 bases are TGTGCCAGCAGCCCCGGGGAAGAGGTTCAGCCCCAGCATTTT. Residues: CASSPGEEVQPQHF.

The chain employs TRBV5-1 and TRBJ2-2; the D is unclear. CDR3 length equals 15 residues. The germline gives CDR1 SGHRS, CDR2 YFSETQ. V lost 4 bases and J lost 3, with 13 bases in between. The DNA of the CDR3 is TGCGCCAGCAGCGGCGTCACCCCCGACACCGGGGAGCTGTTTTTT. Translated, it gives CASSGVTPDTGELFF.

The chain carries TRBV27 and TRBJ2-1; D ambiguous. The CDR3 is 13 residues long. V lost 3 bases to trimming and J lost 5 bases, with 8 bases between them. Germline CDR1 and CDR2: MNHEY and SMNVEV (reference sequence). DNA for the CDR3: TGTGCCAGCAGTTTTCGGGCAGACAATGAGCAGTTCTTC. It yields the protein CASSFRADNEQFF.

This clone has a handful of counts. The CDR3 protein is CASSFEGGTGSRGYTF. DNA of the CDR3: TGTGCCAGCAGCTTTGAAGGAGGGACAGGATCACGGGGCTACACCTTC. The rearrangement links TRBV7-9 to TRBJ1-2, with 8 bases that match TRBD1. J lost 8 bases, V lost 3 bases, and 14 bases had no gene match. This CDR3 has 16 residues. CDR1 is SEHNR and CDR2 is FQNEAQ in the germline V gene (reference sequence).

The V and J genes are TRBV5-4 and TRBJ2-1; 9 nucleotides match TRBD1. V lost 5 bases, J lost 9 bases, and 15 bases stayed unmatched. CDR1 and CDR2 (germline): SGHNT, YYREEE (reference sequence). This CDR3 has 16 amino acids. For the CDR3, the DNA is TGTGCCAGCAGTTTCACGACAGGGGGTTATGCGGGTGAGCAGTTCTTC. Protein sequence: CASSFTTGGYAGEQFF.

V is TRBV28 and J is TRBJ2-7; D possibly corresponds to TRBD2 (6 bases). This CDR3 has 14 amino acids. Trimming took off 4 bases at V and 6 bases at J, with 16 bases between the two ends. Germline values: CDR1 MDHEN, CDR2 SYDVKM. This CDR3 reads CASSWWDSTLEQYF. CDR3 DNA: TGTGCCAGCAGTTGGTGGGACTCGACCCTCGAGCAGTACTTC.

The chain employs TRBV5-1 and TRBJ2-7; D might be TRBD1 or TRBD2, each matching 5 bases. V shed 4 bases and J shed 6 bases, with 17 bases lying between them. The CDR3 has 14 amino acids. Looked up from germline, CDR1 is SGHRS and CDR2 is YFSETQ. In DNA, the CDR3 is TGCGCCAGCAGCCGGGGATTTGGGGCGGTCGAGCAGTACTTC. As protein: CASSRGFGAVEQYF.

The genes are TRBV13 and TRBJ1-1; D possibly corresponds to TRBD1 (5 bases). The germline V and J ends were trimmed by 5 bases and 5 bases, with 15 bases remaining between them. The CDR3 has 14 residues. CDR1 is PRHDT and CDR2 is FYEKMQ in the germline V gene (reference sequence). Here the CDR3 reads CASSAFRAWTEAFF. The CDR3 nucleotides are TGTGCCAGCAGCGCTTTCAGGGCGTGGACTGAAGCTTTCTTT.

J is TRBJ2-4 and V is TRBV21-1. TRBV21-1 is a listed pseudogene. The CDR3 is 16 amino acids. The CDR3 here is CASGFQEPLAKNIQYF. The CDR3 DNA follows: TGTGCCAGCGGCTTTCAGGAGCCACTAGCCAAAAACATTCAGTACTTC.

Concerning this clone: Other DNA sequences in this sample translate to the same CDR3. The chain recombines TRBV7-8 with TRBJ1-5, with no clear D. Germline values: CDR1 SGHVS, CDR2 FQNEAQ. The V end lost 1 base, the J end lost 5 bases, and 3 bases lay between the germline ends. The CDR3 loop spans 12 amino acids. The CDR3 spells CASSLGDQPQHF. The CDR3 nucleotides read TGTGCCAGCAGCTTAGGCGATCAGCCCCAGCATTTT.

The chain is built from TRBV19 and TRBJ2-7; 8 positions agree with TRBD1. Germline V gene sequence: CDR1 LNHDA, CDR2 SQIVND (reference sequence). The CDR3 loop spans 14 amino acids. With V trimmed by 6 bases and J by 2 bases, 6 bases remained unmatched. This CDR3 is CASSSGTGPYEQYF. The DNA for the CDR3 is TGTGCCAGTAGCTCCGGGACAGGACCCTACGAGCAGTACTTC.

This chain uses TRBV6-5 with TRBJ2-2; D is unclear. V lost 3 bases and J lost 6, with 5 bases in between. The CDR3 covers 12 residues. Germline V gives CDR1 MNHEY, CDR2 SVGAGI. The CDR3 reads CASSYFSGELFF. The CDR3 DNA follows: TGTGCCAGCAGTTATTTTTCCGGGGAGCTGTTTTTT.

This clone showed up just once. This chain joins TRBV19 and TRBJ2-7, with D maybe TRBD1 (6 bases). Germline V CDR1 and CDR2: LNHDA, SQIVND (reference sequence). Between the trimmed V and J ends, which lost 4 bases and 4 bases, there was a span of 11 bases. This CDR3 comprises 13 residues. Here the CDR3 DNA reads TGTGCCAGTAGTACCCGAACAGGGTACGAGCAGTACTTC. It specifies CASSTRTGYEQYF.

The J gene is TRBJ2-2, the V gene TRBV9; D might be TRBD2 (6 bases). The CDR3 length is 13 residues. The germline V gene has CDR1 SGDLS and CDR2 YYNGEE. The ends were cut back, 3 bases at V and 5 bases at J, with 8 bases in the middle. The CDR3 sequence is CASSGGGTGELFF. CDR3 bases: TGTGCCAGCAGCGGGGGAGGTACCGGGGAGCTGTTTTTT. The whole variable domain, filled in from reference TRBV9 and TRBJ2-2, reads DSGVTQTPKHLITATGQRVTLRCSPRSGDLSVYWYQQSLDQGLQFLIQYYNGEERAKGNILERFSAQQFPDLHSELNLSSLELGDSALYFCASSGGGTGELFFGEGSRLTVL.

The V gene is TRBV7-9, the J gene TRBJ1-1; D not resolved. Trimming left V 0 bases short and J 7 bases short, with 12 bases between. The CDR3 has 14 amino acids. Germline CDR1 and CDR2: SEHNR and FQNEAQ (reference sequence). CDR3 DNA: TGTGCCAGCAGCTTAGCGTCGCCCTGGCTTGAAGCTTTCTTT. This translates into CASSLASPWLEAFF.

This clone appeared a few times. The rearrangement joins TRBV10-1 to TRBJ2-1; 7 nucleotides agree with TRBD2. V lost 8 bases to trimming and J lost 7 bases; unmatched junction nucleotides: 2. The CDR3 runs 11 residues. Germline V gene data show CDR1 as WNHNN and CDR2 as SYGVQD (reference sequence). CDR3 DNA sequence: TGCGCCAGCCAGGGAGGGAATGAGCAGTTCTTC. Its translation is CASQGGNEQFF.

This clone occurred once. The rearrangement uses TRBV28 and TRBJ2-4; the match to TRBD1 covers 8 bases. Germline CDR1 is MDHEN and CDR2 is SYDVKM. Trimming removed 2 bases from V and 8 bases from J; junction bases left unmatched: 2. CDR3 size: 13 residues. The DNA of the CDR3 is TGTGCCAGCAGTTTAGACAGGGGAGACATTCAGTACTTC. Amino acid sequence: CASSLDRGDIQYF.